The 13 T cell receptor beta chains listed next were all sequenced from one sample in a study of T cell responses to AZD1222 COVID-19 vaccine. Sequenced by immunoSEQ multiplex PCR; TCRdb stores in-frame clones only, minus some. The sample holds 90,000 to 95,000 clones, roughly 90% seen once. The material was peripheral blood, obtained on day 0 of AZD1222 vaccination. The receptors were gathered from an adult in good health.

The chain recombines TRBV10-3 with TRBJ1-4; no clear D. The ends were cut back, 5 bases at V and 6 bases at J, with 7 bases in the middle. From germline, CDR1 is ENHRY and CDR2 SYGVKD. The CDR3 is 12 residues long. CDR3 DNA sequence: TGTGCCATCAGTCAGGATGATGAAAAACTGTTTTTT. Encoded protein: CAISQDDEKLFF.

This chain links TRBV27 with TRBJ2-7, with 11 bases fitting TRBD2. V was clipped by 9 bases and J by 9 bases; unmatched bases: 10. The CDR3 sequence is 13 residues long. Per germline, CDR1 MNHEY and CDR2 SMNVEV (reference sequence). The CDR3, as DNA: TGTGCCAGTTCGGGACTAGCGGTCCCCGGGCAGTACTTC. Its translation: CASSGLAVPGQYF.

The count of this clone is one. The chain's CDR3 is CASTARDRNQPQHF. The CDR3 nucleotides are TGTGCCAGTACCGCGCGGGACCGCAATCAGCCCCAGCATTTT. This chain links TRBV19 with TRBJ1-5, with D perhaps matching TRBD1 (5 bases). The germline V and J ends were trimmed by 7 bases and 2 bases, with 12 bases remaining between them. CDR3 length equals 14 residues. Germline CDR1 reads LNHDA; CDR2 reads SQIVND (reference sequence).

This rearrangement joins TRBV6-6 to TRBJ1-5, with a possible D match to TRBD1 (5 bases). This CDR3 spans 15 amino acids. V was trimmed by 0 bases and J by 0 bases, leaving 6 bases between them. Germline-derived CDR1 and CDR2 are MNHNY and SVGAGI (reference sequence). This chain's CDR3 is CASSYSRVSNQPQHF. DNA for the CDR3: TGTGCCAGCAGTTACTCCAGGGTTAGCAATCAGCCCCAGCATTTT.

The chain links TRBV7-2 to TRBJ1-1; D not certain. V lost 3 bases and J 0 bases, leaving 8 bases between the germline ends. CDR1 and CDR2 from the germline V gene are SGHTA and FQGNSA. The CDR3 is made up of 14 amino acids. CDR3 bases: TGTGCCAGCAGCTTCAGTCGGTTGAACACTGAAGCTTTCTTT. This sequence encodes CASSFSRLNTEAFF.

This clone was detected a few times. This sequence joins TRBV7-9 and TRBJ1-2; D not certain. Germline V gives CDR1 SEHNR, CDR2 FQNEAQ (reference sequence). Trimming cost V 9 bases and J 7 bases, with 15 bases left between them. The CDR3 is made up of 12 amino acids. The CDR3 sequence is CASRRDVRGYTF. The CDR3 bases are TGTGCCAGTCGAAGGGATGTTCGTGGCTACACCTTC.

Here the CDR3 reads CASSPRDRRRGGDTQYF. The CDR3 DNA is TGTGCCAGCAGTCCACGGGACAGGCGACGTGGGGGAGATACGCAGTATTTT. The gene calls are TRBV6-6 and TRBJ2-3, with 8 bases matching TRBD1. In germline, CDR1 is MNHNY, CDR2 SVGAGI (reference sequence). After removal of 5 bases from V and 5 bases from J, the junction contained 15 bases not matched to a gene. This CDR3 is built from 17 residues.

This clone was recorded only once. This CDR3 is CASSLSPPSTDTQYF. The CDR3 DNA follows: TGTGCCAGCAGTTTATCCCCGCCCTCTACAGATACGCAGTATTTT. The J gene is TRBJ2-3, the V gene TRBV27; D unclear. Germline V lookup: CDR1 MNHEY, CDR2 SMNVEV (reference sequence). CDR3 length: 15 amino acids. The ends were cut back, 0 bases at V and 3 bases at J, with 10 bases in the middle.

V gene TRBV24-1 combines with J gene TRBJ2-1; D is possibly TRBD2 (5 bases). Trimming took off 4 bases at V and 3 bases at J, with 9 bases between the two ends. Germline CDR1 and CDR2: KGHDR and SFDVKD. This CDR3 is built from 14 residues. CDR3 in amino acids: CATSDPGNYNEQFF. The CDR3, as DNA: TGTGCCACCAGTGACCCCGGGAACTACAATGAGCAGTTCTTC.

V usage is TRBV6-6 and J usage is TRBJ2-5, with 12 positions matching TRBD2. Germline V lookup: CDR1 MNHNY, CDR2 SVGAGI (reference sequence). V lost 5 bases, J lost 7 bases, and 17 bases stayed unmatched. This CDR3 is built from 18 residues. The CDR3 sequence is CASSRTLTSGGPGGTQYF. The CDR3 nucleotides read TGTGCCAGCAGTCGGACACTGACTAGCGGGGGACCTGGCGGGACCCAGTACTTC.

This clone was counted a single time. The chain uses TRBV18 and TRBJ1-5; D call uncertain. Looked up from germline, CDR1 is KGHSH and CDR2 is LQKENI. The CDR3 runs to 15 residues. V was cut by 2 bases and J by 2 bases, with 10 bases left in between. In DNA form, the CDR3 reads TGTGCCAGCTCACCAGGGGTCGGCGGCAATCAGCCCCAGCATTTT. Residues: CASSPGVGGNQPQHF.

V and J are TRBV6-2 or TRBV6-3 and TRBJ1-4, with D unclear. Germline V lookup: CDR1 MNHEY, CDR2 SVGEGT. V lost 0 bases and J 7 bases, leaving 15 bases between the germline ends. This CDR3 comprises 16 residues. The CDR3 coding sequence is TGTGCCAGCAGTTACTCAGGAGACGGACCGAGTGAAAAACTGTTTTTT. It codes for CASSYSGDGPSEKLFF.

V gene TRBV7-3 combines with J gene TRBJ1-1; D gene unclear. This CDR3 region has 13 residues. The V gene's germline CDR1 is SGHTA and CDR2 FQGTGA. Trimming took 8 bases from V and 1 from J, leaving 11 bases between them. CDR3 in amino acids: CASRRRTNTEAFF. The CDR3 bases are TGTGCCAGCCGCCGCAGGACGAACACTGAAGCTTTCTTT.